This paragraph covers one TCR beta chain sequence. This specimen belongs to a study of blood T cell repertoires in COVID-19. The table came from immunoSEQ multiplex PCR; TCRdb's copy has only in-frame clones and leaves some out. The sample holds some 120,000 clones, around 80% seen once. The CDR3 is 13 amino acids. With 0 bases removed from V and 3 bases from J, the gap between germline ends came to 7 bases. Germline V gene lookup returns CDR1 SGDLS and CDR2 YYNGEE. This chain uses TRBV9 with TRBJ2-7; D call uncertain. The TCR was taken from a man aged 65 to 79 with acute or convalescent COVID-19. The sample was peripheral blood. The CDR3 is CASSVATGYEQYF. The CDR3 DNA is TGTGCCAGCAGCGTAGCTACGGGCTACGAGCAGTACTTC. Drawing the rest from reference TRBV9 and TRBJ2-7, the complete variable domain is DSGVTQTPKHLITATGQRVTLRCSPRSGDLSVYWYQQSLDQGLQFLIQYYNGEERAKGNILERFSAQQFPDLHSELNLSSLELGDSALYFCASSVATGYEQYFGPGTRLTVT.